This record concerns one T cell receptor beta chain sequence. Its antigen is undetermined. These data originate in a study of T cell responses to AZD1222 COVID-19 vaccine. Repertoires were generated with immunoSEQ multiplex PCR, while TCRdb's copy carries only in-frame clones and drops some. Among over 100,000 clones listed, around 90% were seen once. Whole-study findings and limits: Every sample of the repertoires postdated the peak T cell response. With dominance at 160-218 and 743-854, vaccine-associated CD4 TCRs spanned spike. Among the donors, most were white British and more were female, and clonal diversity was possibly underestimated.

This CDR3 comprises 13 residues. CDR1 and CDR2 (germline): MNHEY, SMNVEV (reference sequence). The V end lost 6 bases, the J end lost 2 bases, and 10 bases lay between the germline ends. The receptor was isolated from an adult in good health. This chain joins TRBV27 and TRBJ1-1; D is unclear. Source: peripheral blood, taken on day 0 of AZD1222 vaccination. CDR3 amino acids: CASSLVFNTEAFF. The CDR3 DNA is TGTGCCAGCAGCTTGGTCTTTAACACTGAAGCTTTCTTT.